The rows below give T cell receptor beta chains drawn from one sample of a study of a mutant IDH1 vaccine in newly diagnosed glioma. Produced via immunoSEQ multiplex PCR; TCRdb's table is partial and in-frame only. The sample includes 60,000 to 75,000 clones, 70% to 90% of them seen just once. Their antigens remain unidentified. Sample: PBMCs, taken from a glioma patient whose treatment included an IDH1 peptide vaccine. The source of these receptors is a man aged 25 to 40 with glioma. CDR3s include the opening cysteine and the closing phenylalanine or tryptophan. A D gene is named only where the DNA matches it firmly. Size is omitted from some rows. Given values are once, few, many or a class for expanded clones.

CDR3aa	CDR3nt	abundance	d_gene	j_gene	v_gene
CASSQGQETQYF	TGTGCCAGCAGCCAAGGCCAAGAGACCCAGTACTTC	-	-	TRBJ2-5	TRBV4-2
CASSLSAGNEKLFF	TGTGCCAGCAGCTTATCTGCCGGGAATGAAAAACTGTTTTTT	few	-	TRBJ1-4	TRBV7-9
CILNERGYNEQFF	TGCATCCTAAACGAGCGGGGTTACAATGAGCAGTTCTTC	-	TRBD2	TRBJ2-1	TRBV30
CASSLTEVLTYEQYF	TGTGCCAGCAGCTTAACTGAGGTTCTCACCTACGAGCAGTACTTC	-	-	TRBJ2-7	TRBV7-8
CSVGLSNNEQFF	TGCAGCGTGGGACTATCTAACAATGAGCAGTTCTTC	-	TRBD2	TRBJ2-1	TRBV29-1
CASILQGGPRSEAFF	TGTGCCAGCATCTTACAGGGGGGCCCGAGATCGGAAGCTTTCTTT	once	TRBD1	TRBJ1-1	TRBV6-6
CASSTRTGLDTEAFF	TGTGCCAGCAGCACAAGGACAGGGCTAGACACTGAAGCTTTCTTT	few	TRBD1	TRBJ1-1	TRBV9
CASRLTSGSFYEQYF	TGCGCCAGCAGACTAACTAGCGGGAGTTTCTACGAGCAGTACTTC	-	TRBD2	TRBJ2-7	TRBV10-2
CASSVTGDQPQHF	TGTGCCAGCAGCGTTACAGGGGATCAGCCCCAGCATTTT	-	TRBD1	TRBJ1-5	TRBV7-9
CASNPVSGRAYEQYF	TGTGCCAGCAACCCTGTGAGCGGGAGGGCCTACGAGCAGTACTTC	-	TRBD2	TRBJ2-7	TRBV6-5
CASLDRPNQPQHF	TGTGCCAGCCTAGACAGGCCAAATCAGCCCCAGCATTTT	-	-	TRBJ1-5	TRBV2
CASSQEIPTGSLTPGNTIYF	TGCGCCAGCAGCCAAGAGATACCGACGGGATCTTTAACCCCTGGAAACACCATATATTTT	-	-	TRBJ1-3	TRBV4-1
CASSQGTGGVYYGYTF	TGCGCCAGCAGCCAAGGAACAGGGGGGGTCTACTATGGCTACACCTTC	-	TRBD1	TRBJ1-2	TRBV4-3
CASSGQTALATQYF	TGTGCCAGCAGCGGACAGACAGCCCTAGCGACCCAGTACTTC	-	-	TRBJ2-5	TRBV9
CASSVTGGNMDTEAFF	TGTGCCAGTTCCGTAACAGGGGGTAACATGGACACTGAAGCTTTCTTT	-	TRBD1	TRBJ1-1	TRBV19
CASSQEWPVGQYF	TGCGCCAGCAGCCAAGAGTGGCCTGTGGGGCAGTATTTT	-	-	TRBJ2-3	TRBV4-1
CASNRVNQPQHF	TGTGCCAGCAACAGGGTCAATCAGCCCCAGCATTTT	-	-	TRBJ1-5	TRBV2
CAWILTGGAEAFF	TGTGCCTGGATTTTGACTGGAGGGGCTGAAGCTTTCTTT	-	-	TRBJ1-1	TRBV30
CASSGSPHLGGEQFF	TGTGCTAGTAGCGGGTCACCACATCTGGGGGGTGAGCAGTTCTTC	-	-	TRBJ2-1	TRBV12-5
CASSFPEINEKLFF	TGTGCCAGCAGTTTCCCAGAGATTAATGAAAAACTGTTTTTT	-	-	TRBJ1-4	TRBV28
CASSLVLAGVRTGELFF	TGTGCCAGCAGCTTAGTCCTAGCGGGAGTACGGACCGGGGAGCTGTTTTTT	-	TRBD2	TRBJ2-2	TRBV7-9
CASSPTSGVYYEQYF	TGTGCCAGCAGTCCAACATCGGGGGTTTACTACGAGCAGTACTTC	-	-	TRBJ2-7	TRBV27
CASRSTGRETQYF	TGTGCCAGCAGATCGACAGGGAGGGAGACCCAGTACTTC	-	-	TRBJ2-5	TRBV6-5
CASSPQGDTGELFF	TGTGCCAGCTCACCACAGGGGGACACCGGGGAGCTGTTTTTT	-	-	TRBJ2-2	TRBV18
CASSLTAGNTIYF	TGTGCCAGCAGCTTGACCGCTGGAAACACCATATATTTT	-	-	TRBJ1-3	TRBV5-5
CASSLPGQGSPEAFF	TGTGCCAGCAGCCTCCCGGGACAGGGAAGCCCTGAAGCTTTCTTT	-	TRBD1	TRBJ1-1	TRBV5-4
CASSDTGAWNVYNEQFF	TGTGCCAGCAGCGACACGGGGGCTTGGAATGTGTACAATGAGCAGTTCTTC	-	-	TRBJ2-1	TRBV9
CASSMDSPYYEQYF	TGTGCCAGCAGCATGGACAGCCCTTACTACGAGCAGTACTTC	once	-	TRBJ2-7	TRBV7-2
CASSLALGTIGGAWETQYF	TGTGCCAGCAGCTTAGCGCTAGGAACAATCGGAGGGGCCTGGGAGACCCAGTACTTC	once	-	TRBJ2-5	TRBV7-2
CASSPISSGRGRVDF	TGTGCCAGCAGTCCCATATCTAGCGGGCGGGGTAGAGTTGACTTC	-	TRBD2	TRBJ2-5	TRBV28
CATKPGTANTEAFF	TGTGCCACCAAACCCGGGACAGCCAACACTGAAGCTTTCTTT	once	TRBD1	TRBJ1-1	TRBV6-5
CASPGGGQQFF	TGTGCCAGTCCAGGGGGGGGCCAGCAGTTCTTC	-	-	TRBJ2-1	TRBV19
CASGSPLHF	TGTGCCAGCGGTTCACCCCTCCACTTT	few	-	TRBJ1-6	TRBV25-1
CASSLVPPGGFTGNTIYF	TGTGCCAGCAGCTTAGTCCCCCCGGGAGGGTTCACAGGAAACACCATATATTTT	-	-	TRBJ1-3	TRBV7-2
CATRSGQFMNTEAFF	TGTGCCACCAGGTCGGGACAGTTCATGAACACTGAAGCTTTCTTT	-	TRBD1	TRBJ1-1	TRBV15